The next 30 T cell receptor beta chains were all read from a single sample in a study of blood T cells in healthy people across ages. With a J-beta primer mix and a sample-barcoded 5' primer, a second PCR ran roughly 6 to 12 cycles. TCRdb passed the 5' RACE reads through MiXCR, listing each CDR3 protein once. The sample consists of approximately 810,000 distinct CDR3 sequences, more than 25% of them appearing once. The sample taken for sequencing was blood. The receptors stem from a woman older than 75 in good health.

This clonotype was detected a few times. This sequence joins TRBV18 and TRBJ2-3, with a possible D match to TRBD1 (5 bases). The CDR3 contains 14 residues. Germline lookup yields CDR1 KGHSH and CDR2 LQKENI. Trimming left V 3 bases short and J 6 bases short, with 13 bases between. Here the CDR3 reads CASSPQAAGDTQYF. CDR3 nucleotides: TGTGCCAGCTCACCCCAGGCTGCAGGGGATACGCAGTATTTT.

The V and J genes are TRBV6-1 and TRBJ2-5; D is unresolved. Judging by the DNA end, TRBJ2-7 fits better; the J call may be wrong. The CDR3 sequence is 13 residues long. Germline CDR1 and CDR2: MNHNS and SASEGT. CDR3: CASMESWPYEQYF. As DNA, the CDR3 is TGTGCCAGCATGGAGAGTTGGCCCTACGAGCAGTACTTC.

As regards this clonotype: This may come from a read error, since a much larger clone is one base off. The chain carries TRBV12-3 or TRBV12-4 and TRBJ2-5; 7 bases align to TRBD2. V gave up 6 bases and J gave up 11 bases; unmatched junction bases: 9. The CDR3 runs 12 residues. CDR3 in DNA: TGTGCCAGCAGGGACGCCGGGACTAAGCAGTACTTC. Protein: CASRDAGTKQYF.

The rearrangement links TRBV11-2 to TRBJ2-1; no reliable D call. The V gene lost 4 bases and the J gene lost 0 bases, with 10 bases spanning the gap. Germline V gives CDR1 SGHAT, CDR2 FQNNGV. The CDR3 is 15 residues long. CDR3 protein: CASSSSDSSYNEQFF. In nucleotides, the CDR3 is TGTGCCAGCAGCTCCAGCGATAGCTCCTACAATGAGCAGTTCTTC. Full variable domain (remainder filled in from reference TRBV11-2 and TRBJ2-1): EAGVAQSPRYKIIEKRQSVAFWCNPISGHATLYWYQQILGQGPKLLIQFQNNGVVDDSQLPKDRFSAERLKGVDSTLKIQPAKLEDSAVYLCASSSSDSSYNEQFFGPGTRLTVL.

Points on this clonotype: Possible read error: a much larger clone is one base away. V is TRBV5-1 and J is TRBJ2-4; perhaps TRBD1 as D (6 bases). The closer fit of TRBJ2-5 to the DNA end suggests the J call may be wrong. In germline, CDR1 is SGHRS, CDR2 YFSETQ. CDR3 length: 15 amino acids. Written as DNA, the CDR3 is TGCGCCAGCAGGAGTACAGGGAGCCCCCGGGAGACCCAGTACTTC. This sequence encodes CASRSTGSPRETQYF.

The chain carries TRBV12-3 or TRBV12-4 and TRBJ2-7, with 12 bases identical to TRBD1. CDR3 length: 15 amino acids. V was clipped by 2 bases and J by 5 bases; unmatched bases: 4. CDR3 sequence: CASSLRDRGRDEQYF. In DNA form, the CDR3 reads TGTGCCAGCAGTTTAAGGGACAGGGGGCGCGACGAGCAGTACTTC.

This clonotype was seen a handful of times. Since a much larger clone is just one base distant, this may be a read error. V is TRBV20-1 and J is TRBJ2-1; maybe TRBD2 (7 bases). Germline assignment: CDR1 DFQATT and CDR2 SNEGSKA (reference sequence). The CDR3 has 14 amino acids. V was cut by 7 bases and J by 4 bases, with 17 bases left in between. CDR3 nucleotide sequence: TGCAGTGTGATCGTGGGGGGGCCGTACAATGAGCAGTTCTTC. Its translation: CSVIVGGPYNEQFF.

Concerning this clonotype: A read error may be the cause here, since a much bigger clone is one base away. The CDR3 region has the DNA TGTGCCAGCAGCGCAGGCTCGCAATCTAACTATGGCTACACCTTC. This codes for CASSAGSQSNYGYTF. The chain joins TRBV9 to TRBJ1-2; D unclear. The V end lost 3 bases, the J end lost 0 bases, and 12 bases lay between the germline ends. The CDR3 is made up of 15 amino acids. Germline CDR1 and CDR2: SGDLS and YYNGEE.

The rearrangement uses TRBV9 and TRBJ2-4; 7 nucleotides line up with TRBD1. The tail of the sequence fits TRBJ2-5 better, so the J call may be wrong. The CDR3 totals 15 residues. Looked up from germline, CDR1 is SGDLS and CDR2 is YYNGEE. CDR3 coding DNA: TGTGCCAGCAGTCATTCACCACAGGGGCGGGAGACCCAGTACTTC. Its protein product is CASSHSPQGRETQYF.

This clonotype showed up many times. This chain connects TRBV5-5 to TRBJ1-2; the D gene is possibly TRBD1 (6 bases). Germline loops: CDR1 SGHKS, CDR2 YYEKEE (reference sequence). Trimming left V 4 bases short and J 4 bases short, with 11 bases between. The CDR3 contains 13 residues. The CDR3 here is CASSRQDGYGYTF. CDR3 nucleotide sequence: TGTGCCAGCAGCCGACAGGACGGCTATGGCTACACCTTC. Filled out from reference TRBV5-5 and TRBJ1-2, the complete variable domain reads DAGVTQSPTHLIKTRGQQVTLRCSPISGHKSVSWYQQVLGQGPQFIFQYYEKEERGRGNFPDRFSARQFPNYSSELNVNALLLGDSALYLCASSRQDGYGYTFGSGTRLTVV.

Ten or more counts support this clonotype. The V call is TRBV6-5, the J call TRBJ2-1; 7 bases align to TRBD1. Per germline, CDR1 MNHEY and CDR2 SVGAGI. The ends lost 0 bases at V and 10 bases at J; junction bases unmatched: 6. CDR3 length: 14 amino acids. CDR3 region: CASSYSIRGQEQFF. The CDR3 bases are TGTGCCAGCAGTTACTCGATTAGGGGACAGGAGCAGTTCTTC.

The chain joins TRBV14 to TRBJ1-6; maybe TRBD1 (6 bases). CDR3 length equals 16 residues. Per germline, CDR1 SGHDN and CDR2 FVKESK. The germline V and J ends were trimmed by 0 bases and 9 bases, with 15 bases remaining between them. The DNA of the CDR3 is TGTGCCAGCAGCCAAGATCAGTCCAGGGGAAGTTCACCCCTCCACTTT. Translated, it gives CASSQDQSRGSSPLHF.

This clonotype was detected many times. The CDR3 loop reads CASSQRATGTGLNEQFF. The CDR3, as DNA: TGTGCCAGCAGCCAAAGGGCTACCGGGACAGGCTTGAATGAGCAGTTCTTC. The chain links TRBV4-2 to TRBJ2-1; 8 positions agree with TRBD1. Looked up from germline, CDR1 is LGHNA and CDR2 is YNFKEQ. V shed 2 bases, J shed 7 bases, and the junction held 13 bases outside the gene matches. The CDR3 sequence is 17 residues long.

This clonotype has ten or more counts. The chain joins TRBV7-9 to TRBJ2-1; D remains unclear. Germline CDR1 reads SEHNR; CDR2 reads FQNEAQ (reference sequence). V lost 3 bases to trimming and J lost 6 bases, with 18 bases between them. CDR3 length: 16 residues. The CDR3 coding sequence is TGTGCCAGCAGCTTCTTTGTCGGATTTTCGTTCAATGAGCAGTTCTTC. It yields the protein CASSFFVGFSFNEQFF.

This clonotype has a single count. The gene calls are TRBV5-1 and TRBJ1-1; TRBD1 might be the D (5 bases). There are 13 residues in the CDR3. V lost 0 bases, J lost 11 bases, and 14 bases lay in between. CDR1 and CDR2 (germline): SGHRS, YFSETQ. CDR3 sequence (DNA): TGCGCCAGCAGCTTGGCCAGGGCCGATCCGGCTTTCTTT. This codes for CASSLARADPAFF. The full variable domain, in which reference TRBV5-1 and TRBJ1-1 provide the parts outside the CDR3, is KAGVTQTPRYLIKTRGQQVTLSCSPISGHRSVSWYQQTPGQGLQFLFEYFSETQRNKGNFPGRFSGRQFSNSRSEMNVSTLELGDSALYLCASSLARADPAFFGQGTRLTVV.

This clonotype was seen only a few times. The chain couples TRBV6-2 or TRBV6-3 to TRBJ1-2; D is ambiguous. CDR1 is MNHEY, CDR2 SVGEGT, per germline. The CDR3 consists of 12 residues. Trimming cost V 4 bases and J 5 bases, with 8 bases left between them. The CDR3 reads CASSSLKYGYTF. DNA for the CDR3: TGTGCCAGCAGTTCTCTCAAGTATGGCTACACCTTC.

The chain links TRBV5-1 to TRBJ2-5, with TRBD2 matching 11 bases. The end of the DNA fits TRBJ2-7 better, so the J call may be wrong. This CDR3 contains 14 residues. Germline V gene lookup returns CDR1 SGHRS and CDR2 YFSETQ. As DNA, the CDR3 is TGCGCCAGCAGCAAGGGACTAGCGGAATACGAGCAGTACTTC. Its translation: CASSKGLAEYEQYF.

The chain couples TRBV29-1 to TRBJ2-2, with TRBD1 identical over 9 bases. This CDR3 region has 13 residues. V was clipped by 6 bases and J by 3 bases; unmatched bases: 2. The germline V gene encodes CDR1 SQVTM and CDR2 ANQGSEA. Here the CDR3 DNA reads TGCAGCGTGGGGACAGGGTACACCGGGGAGCTGTTTTTT. Translated, it gives CSVGTGYTGELFF.

This clonotype was seen many times. V is TRBV25-1 and J is TRBJ2-3; TRBD2 matches at 9 bases. Trimming cost V 5 bases and J 1 base; bases outside gene matches: 10. The CDR3 totals 17 residues. CDR1 and CDR2 from the germline V gene are MGHDK and SYGVNS. Here the CDR3 reads CASSPSSLAGRTDTQYF. As DNA, the CDR3 is TGTGCCAGCAGTCCCTCCAGCCTAGCGGGGCGCACAGATACGCAGTATTTT.

About this clonotype: A single base separates this from a much larger clone, so it may be a read error. The chain has TRBV20-1 and TRBJ2-5, with D perhaps matching TRBD2 (6 bases). Germline-derived CDR1 and CDR2 are DFQATT and SNEGSKA (reference sequence). V was cut by 0 bases and J by 7 bases, with 18 bases left in between. The CDR3 is 15 residues long. CDR3 residues: CSARDYAGSLGTQYF. Here the CDR3 DNA reads TGCAGTGCTAGAGATTACGCGGGGAGCTTGGGGACCCAGTACTTC.

About this clonotype itself: Given a much more abundant clone one base away, this may be a read error. The genes are TRBV6-1 and TRBJ2-5; 13 nucleotides match TRBD2. The CDR3 is made up of 17 amino acids. Germline V CDR1 and CDR2: MNHNS, SASEGT. The CDR3 loop reads CAGSTGLAGVYQETQYF. The CDR3 bases are TGTGCCGGCAGCACCGGACTAGCGGGGGTGTACCAAGAGACCCAGTACTTC.

This clonotype has only one observation. The chain employs TRBV29-1 and TRBJ2-7; D not certain. TRBJ2-5 matches the DNA end more closely, so the J call is doubtful. Per germline, CDR1 SQVTM and CDR2 ANQGSEA. This CDR3 spans 11 amino acids. The CDR3 sequence is CSVESGETQYF. CDR3 DNA sequence: TGCAGCGTTGAATCCGGAGAGACCCAGTACTTC.

The sample holds many counts of this clonotype. The rearrangement joins TRBV24-1 to TRBJ2-1, with D possibly called TRBD1 or TRBD2 (5 bases each). The CDR3 is 15 residues long. Germline V gene lookup returns CDR1 KGHDR and CDR2 SFDVKD. Trimming took 3 bases from V and 5 from J, leaving 13 bases between them. The CDR3 sequence is CATSDPRGPNNEQFF. The CDR3 DNA sequence: TGTGCCACCAGTGATCCAAGGGGACCGAACAATGAGCAGTTCTTC.

The chain carries TRBV30 and TRBJ1-2, with a possible D match to TRBD1 (6 bases). The CDR3 covers 14 residues. Germline CDR1 reads GTSNPN; CDR2 reads SVGIG (reference sequence). V was pared by 5 bases and J by 7 bases, with 20 bases between. CDR3 nucleotide sequence: TGTGCCTGGGCCCTCAAACAGGGTACGAGTGGCTACACCTTC. Encoded protein: CAWALKQGTSGYTF.

There are a few counts of this clonotype. This chain connects TRBV7-2 to TRBJ2-2; 15 positions agree with TRBD2. V shed 3 bases and J 2 bases; nucleotides not matched to a gene: 4. CDR1 and CDR2 from the germline V gene are SGHTA and FQGNSA. This CDR3 has 18 residues. Here the CDR3 DNA reads TGTGCCAGCAGCTTTGGACTAGCGGGGGGGCCTAACACCGGGGAGCTGTTTTTT. Its protein is CASSFGLAGGPNTGELFF.

This clonotype was seen at least ten times. This rearrangement joins TRBV5-1 to TRBJ1-6, with 7 bases lining up with TRBD1. Germline CDR1 reads SGHRS; CDR2 reads YFSETQ. J gave up 1 base and V 6 bases, and 4 bases lay outside the gene matches. The CDR3 totals 15 residues. The CDR3 DNA reads TGCGCCAGCACCGTACAGGGGTCCTATAATTCACCCCTCCACTTT. Protein: CASTVQGSYNSPLHF.

This clonotype appeared a few times. The gene calls are TRBV6-2 or TRBV6-3 and TRBJ1-1, with D possibly matching TRBD1 (6 bases). The CDR3 loop spans 14 amino acids. Germline assignment: CDR1 MNHEY and CDR2 SVGEGT. V shed 3 bases and J shed 1 base, with 9 bases lying between them. The CDR3: CASSYRQANTEAFF. The CDR3 DNA reads as TGTGCCAGCAGTTATCGACAGGCGAACACTGAAGCTTTCTTT.

In its sample, this clonotype was seen many times. This rearrangement joins TRBV27 to TRBJ2-7; TRBD2 agrees at 7 bases. This CDR3 spans 12 amino acids. CDR1 and CDR2 (germline): MNHEY, SMNVEV (reference sequence). J lost 6 bases, V lost 6 bases, and 5 bases had no gene match. CDR3 in amino acids: CASRGGPSEQYF. In nucleotides, the CDR3 is TGTGCCAGCAGGGGAGGGCCCTCCGAGCAGTACTTC.

This clonotype was seen at least ten times. This chain connects TRBV20-1 to TRBJ2-3; the D gene is possibly TRBD1 (8 bases). Germline V gene lookup returns CDR1 DFQATT and CDR2 SNEGSKA (reference sequence). V lost 5 bases to trimming and J lost 4 bases, with 19 bases between them. There are 15 residues in the CDR3. CDR3 sequence reads: CSAVPGQGGSDTQYF. The DNA of the CDR3 is TGCAGTGCTGTCCCCGGACAGGGAGGGTCAGATACGCAGTATTTT.

This clonotype turned up a few times. A much larger clone is a single base away; this may be a read error. V is TRBV4-3 and J is TRBJ2-5; TRBD2 matches 8 bases. This CDR3 is 14 amino acids long. J was trimmed by 11 bases and V by 3 bases; bases with no gene match: 11. CDR1 LGHNA and CDR2 YSLEER come from the germline V gene. CDR3 coding DNA: TGCGCCAGCAGCCAGCCCGGGACTAGTCTTGGGCAGTACTTC. Its protein is CASSQPGTSLGQYF.